This TCR beta chain was retrieved from a study of shared clonotypes between healthy human individuals. Study results and caveats: Sharing of clonotypes among donors was expected to vary with sequencing depth.

At deep level, the assay was performed. Only in-frame clones appear in the TCRdb table, and some are missing; sequencing was by immunoSEQ multiplex PCR. The data show 450,000 to 500,000 clones, around four fifths seen once. Germline V gives CDR1 LGHNA, CDR2 YSLEER. The CDR3 is 15 amino acids. Germline trimming cut 2 bases from V and 1 base from J; bases unmatched to any gene: 4. Donors were healthy HIV-negative adults without recently reported acute infections or vaccinations. Those who donated, Caucasian adults without exception, all lived in Nashville, Tennessee. As for this clone: Its antigen is unknown.

The chain combines TRBV4-3 with TRBJ2-7; 8 bases line up with TRBD1. The sequence was collected from a woman between 40 and 55 years old in good health. Some clones in this sample may be carry-over from other donors' samples. The sequenced sample consisted of PBMCs. DNA of the CDR3: TGCGCCAGCAGCCAATTCAACAGGGGGTCCTACGAGCAGTACTTC. Protein sequence: CASSQFNRGSYEQYF.